The 7 T cell receptor beta chains presented below share a single source sample, sequenced in a study of sequential checkpoint blockade in melanoma. TCRdb's copy holds only in-frame clones and misses some; the assay was immunoSEQ multiplex PCR. This sample carries thousands of clones, about a quarter of them seen once, and the ten largest clones take around a tenth. Treatment given: randomized to nivolumab then ipilimumab (arm A) or the reverse (arm B). This specimen consisted of tumor tissue (inferred from file names), obtained from a patient given nivolumab and ipilimumab in sequence. Source of these receptors: a human donor with melanoma.

This chain uses TRBV28 with TRBJ2-1; D unclear. Germline values: CDR1 MDHEN, CDR2 SYDVKM. V lost 6 bases and J lost 5, with 14 bases in between. This CDR3 spans 14 amino acids. Here the CDR3 reads CASRRPLGNNEQFF. CDR3 DNA: TGTGCCAGCAGGCGACCGCTAGGAAACAATGAGCAGTTCTTC.

The chain carries TRBV6-8 and TRBJ2-7; TRBD1 might be the D (5 bases). The CDR3 is 15 amino acids. The V and J ends lost 6 bases and 0 bases respectively, with 15 bases between them. Germline lookup yields CDR1 MNHGY and CDR2 SAAAGT. CDR3 nucleotide sequence: TGTGCCAGCAGGGTGGGGCCGAATGACTCCTACGAGCAGTACGTC. It encodes CASRVGPNDSYEQYV.

The table lists this clone with a few counts. The V gene is TRBV7-4, the J gene TRBJ2-1, with D maybe TRBD2 (6 bases). The CDR3 is made up of 13 amino acids. Germline CDR1 is SGHVT and CDR2 is SQSDAQ. The V end was cut by 5 bases, the J end by 3 bases, with 8 bases between. This chain's CDR3 is CASSLSGYNEQFF. CDR3 bases: TGTGCCAGCAGCCTTAGCGGCTACAATGAGCAGTTCTTC.

This chain joins TRBV9 and TRBJ1-2; TRBD1 matches 7 bases. CDR3 length: 12 residues. Losses at the gene ends were 3 bases for V and 14 bases for J; bases not matched to a gene: 10. Germline V gene sequence: CDR1 SGDLS, CDR2 YYNGEE. CDR3 region: CASSAQGGPGTF. For the CDR3, the DNA is TGTGCCAGCAGCGCCCAGGGGGGCCCGGGGACCTTC.

This clone was observed a handful of times. This chain joins TRBV7-7 and TRBJ2-2, with D maybe TRBD1 (6 bases). The CDR3 sequence is 17 residues long. V was shortened by 5 bases and J by 0 bases, with 16 bases between the two germline ends. Germline values: CDR1 SSHAT, CDR2 FNYEAQ (reference sequence). CDR3 DNA: TGTGCCAGCAGCCCCCCGGGACAAGCGGCGAACACCGGGGAGCTGTTTTTT. Translated: CASSPPGQAANTGELFF.

This clone was found a few times. The V gene is TRBV14, the J gene TRBJ1-3; possibly TRBD1 for D (5 bases). V was cut by 4 bases and J by 9 bases, with 19 bases left in between. Per germline, CDR1 SGHDN and CDR2 FVKESK. CDR3 length: 15 residues. The CDR3: CASSRWTGRVGTIYF. The CDR3 coding sequence is TGTGCCAGCAGCCGATGGACGGGCAGGGTTGGCACCATATATTTT.

This rearrangement joins TRBV7-6 to TRBJ1-1; possibly TRBD1 for D (5 bases). CDR3 length: 15 amino acids. Per the germline V gene, CDR1 is SGHVS and CDR2 is FNYEAQ. Trimming cost V 1 base and J 5 bases, with 14 bases left between them. This CDR3 reads CASSLGEGRGTEAFF. The CDR3 nucleotides read TGTGCCAGCAGCTTAGGAGAGGGGAGAGGAACTGAAGCTTTCTTT.